These 2 T cell receptor beta chains were sequenced from one sample in a study of cytomegalovirus exposure and HLA in healthy donors (dated by TCRdb to the late 2010s). Library generation was performed with the immunoSEQ multiplex PCR assay. For the multiplex PCR, a mixture combining 60 forward primers for TCR Vbeta segments and 13 reverse primers for TCR Jbeta segments was used. TCRdb took this table from immuneACCESS and kept in-frame rearrangements with V and J called. Such tables lack part of the clones; where checked against another copy, unresolved V genes explain under half of the gap, and the rest is unexplained. This sample is represented by 150,000 to 200,000 clones; about 71% of them were singletons. 2.8% of the sample comes from the top ten. The sample comprised PBMCs. These receptors came from a woman between 40 and 50 years old in good health and CMV-seropositive.

The DNA for the CDR3 is TGTGCCAGCAGCCCGGAGCAGATTTACAATGAGCAGTTCTTC. Amino acids: CASSPEQIYNEQFF. This rearrangement joins TRBV7-8 to TRBJ2-1, with no clear D. The CDR3 runs 14 residues. Germline V CDR1 and CDR2: SGHVS, FQNEAQ. V dropped 5 bases and J dropped 4 bases, with 12 bases sitting between them.

This chain joins TRBV7-3 and TRBJ2-1; the D gene is possibly TRBD2 (7 bases). V lost 8 bases and J 2 bases, leaving 13 bases between the germline ends. The germline V gene encodes CDR1 SGHTA and CDR2 FQGTGA. The CDR3 spans 14 residues. CDR3 protein: CASGLGGAYNEQFF. The CDR3, as DNA: TGTGCCAGCGGTTTAGGGGGGGCCTACAATGAGCAGTTCTTC.